In this sample, the clone carrying this T cell receptor (beta chain) is medium-sized. Its matching antigen is unknown. This beta chain is a stray read from a library made for alpha chains; its abundance is not meaningful. The data are from a study of spatial heterogeneity in lung cancer. Study-level information: Compared with alpha-chain sequences, beta-chain sequences were consistently detected in greater numbers. General study findings and limits: Mutation counts in tumors were tracked by counts of expanded intratumoral alpha and beta TCRs.

The CDR3 runs 14 residues. CDR1 and CDR2 from the germline V gene are KGHSH and LQKENI. Trimming took 6 bases from V and 4 from J, leaving 13 bases between them. Time point denoted: sample taken at primary tumor resection. In TCRdb, the 5' RACE reads were re-called with MiXCR into one record per CDR3 protein. Of about 3,100 distinct CDR3 sequences detected, 10% to 13% appear once; the ten largest clones hold approximately 12%. The sample was lung tumor tissue, taken at surgery. The V and J genes are TRBV18 and TRBJ1-5; D is unclear. The sequence was obtained from a male donor with early-stage non-small cell lung cancer. This CDR3 reads CASSLQDGNQPQHF. In DNA, the CDR3 is TGTGCCAGCTCTCTCCAGGACGGGAATCAGCCCCAGCATTTT.